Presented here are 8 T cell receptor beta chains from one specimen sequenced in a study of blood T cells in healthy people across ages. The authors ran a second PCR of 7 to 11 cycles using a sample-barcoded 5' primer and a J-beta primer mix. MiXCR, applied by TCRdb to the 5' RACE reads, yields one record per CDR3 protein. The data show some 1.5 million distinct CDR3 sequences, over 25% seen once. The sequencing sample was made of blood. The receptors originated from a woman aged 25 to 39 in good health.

The CDR3 bases are TGTGCCAGCAGCGGACGGGGGGCCACCTCCACAGATACGCAGTATTTT. This codes for CASSGRGATSTDTQYF. V and J are TRBV9 and TRBJ2-3; tentatively, D is TRBD2 (7 bases). The ends were cut back, 3 bases at V and 2 bases at J, with 16 bases in the middle. Looked up from germline, CDR1 is SGDLS and CDR2 is YYNGEE. The CDR3 sequence is 16 residues long.

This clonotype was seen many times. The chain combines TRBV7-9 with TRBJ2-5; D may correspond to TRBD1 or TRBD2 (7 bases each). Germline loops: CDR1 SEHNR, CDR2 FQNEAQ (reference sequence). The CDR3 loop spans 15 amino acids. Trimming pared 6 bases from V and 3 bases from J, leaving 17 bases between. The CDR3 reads CASSIRQGGEETQYF. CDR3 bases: TGTGCCAGCAGTATTCGACAGGGAGGGGAAGAGACCCAGTACTTC.

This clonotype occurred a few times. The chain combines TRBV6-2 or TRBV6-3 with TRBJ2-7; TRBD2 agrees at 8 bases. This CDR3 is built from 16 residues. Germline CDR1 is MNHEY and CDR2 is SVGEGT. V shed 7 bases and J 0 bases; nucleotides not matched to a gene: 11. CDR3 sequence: CASNDPLAGASYEQYF. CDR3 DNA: TGTGCCAGCAACGATCCTCTAGCGGGTGCCTCCTACGAGCAGTACTTC.

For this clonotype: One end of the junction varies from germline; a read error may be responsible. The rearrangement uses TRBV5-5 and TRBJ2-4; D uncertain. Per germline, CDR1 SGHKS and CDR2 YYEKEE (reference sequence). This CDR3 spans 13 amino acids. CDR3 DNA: TGTGCCAGCAACTTGGTACAGAGGAACACTCAGTACTTC. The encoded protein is CASNLVQRNTQYF.

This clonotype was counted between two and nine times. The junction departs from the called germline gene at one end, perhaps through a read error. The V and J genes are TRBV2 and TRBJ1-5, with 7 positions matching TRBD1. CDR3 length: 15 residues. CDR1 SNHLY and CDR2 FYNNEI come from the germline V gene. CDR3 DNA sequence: TGTACCAGCAGTGAATCCCAGGGGGACAATCAGCCCCAGCATTTT. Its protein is CTSSESQGDNQPQHF. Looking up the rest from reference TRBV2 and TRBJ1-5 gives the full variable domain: EPEVTQTPSHQVTQMGQEVILRCVPISNHLYFYWYRQILGQKVEFLVSFYNNEISEKSEIFDDQFSVERPDGSNFTLKIRSTKLEDSAMYFCTSSESQGDNQPQHFGDGTRLSIL.

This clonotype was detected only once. For the CDR3, the DNA is TGTGCCAGCGGACGCGCGGCTTCCTACAATGAGCAGTTCTTC. Translating gives CASGRAASYNEQFF. V usage is TRBV7-2 and J usage is TRBJ2-1; D is unclear. The CDR3 loop spans 14 amino acids. Trimming took 8 bases from V and 1 from J, leaving 12 bases between them. Germline V CDR1 and CDR2: SGHTA, FQGNSA.

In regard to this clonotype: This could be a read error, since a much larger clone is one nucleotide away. This chain's CDR3 is CAAKAGVDTEAFF. The DNA of the CDR3 is TGTGCCGCCAAAGCGGGGGTGGACACTGAAGCTTTCTTT. The chain combines TRBV27 with TRBJ1-1; D may be TRBD1 (5 bases). V was trimmed by 11 bases and J by 3 bases, leaving 16 bases between them. The germline V gene has CDR1 MNHEY and CDR2 SMNVEV (reference sequence). CDR3 length: 13 amino acids.

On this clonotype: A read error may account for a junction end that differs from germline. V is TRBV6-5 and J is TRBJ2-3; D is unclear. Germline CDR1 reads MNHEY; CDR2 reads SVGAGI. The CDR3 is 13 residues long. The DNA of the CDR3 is TGTGCCAGCATAGTCCCCGGCACAGATACGCGGTATTTT. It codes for CASIVPGTDTRYF.